This T cell receptor beta chain was captured in a study of beta chain features in type 1 diabetes. Cells sorted by CD45RO/CCR7/CD25/CD127/CD95/CD27 comprised CD4+ naive, central memory, regulatory and stem cell-like memory cells. The purity of all sorted populations exceeded 98%. Study-level points and caveats: Shortening that was moderate but significant affected the TCRB CDR3s of Type 1 diabetes patients in all four CD4+ subsets. The naive, central memory and Treg TCRB repertoires looked more alike in patients than they did in healthy donors.

TCRB transcripts that were expressed got sequenced, as all of the isolated RNA had been reverse transcribed. Repertoires were generated with immunoSEQ multiplex PCR, while TCRdb's copy carries only in-frame clones and drops some. This table has about 370,000 clones, around 10% appearing once. This clone was recorded a few times. The antigen remains undetermined. This receptor was identified in a man younger than 45 with type 1 diabetes. The specimen sequenced was central memory CD4+ T cells from blood.

The CDR3 DNA reads as TGTGCCTGGAGTAAAAAGGGACTTGCAGCACTCTACGAGCAGTACTTC. Its protein product is CAWSKKGLAALYEQYF. The chain recombines TRBV30 with TRBJ2-7; D is perhaps TRBD2 (6 bases). Trimming pared 2 bases from V and 3 bases from J, leaving 20 bases between. The germline CDR1 and CDR2 sequences are GTSNPN and SVGIG (reference sequence). This CDR3 has 16 amino acids.